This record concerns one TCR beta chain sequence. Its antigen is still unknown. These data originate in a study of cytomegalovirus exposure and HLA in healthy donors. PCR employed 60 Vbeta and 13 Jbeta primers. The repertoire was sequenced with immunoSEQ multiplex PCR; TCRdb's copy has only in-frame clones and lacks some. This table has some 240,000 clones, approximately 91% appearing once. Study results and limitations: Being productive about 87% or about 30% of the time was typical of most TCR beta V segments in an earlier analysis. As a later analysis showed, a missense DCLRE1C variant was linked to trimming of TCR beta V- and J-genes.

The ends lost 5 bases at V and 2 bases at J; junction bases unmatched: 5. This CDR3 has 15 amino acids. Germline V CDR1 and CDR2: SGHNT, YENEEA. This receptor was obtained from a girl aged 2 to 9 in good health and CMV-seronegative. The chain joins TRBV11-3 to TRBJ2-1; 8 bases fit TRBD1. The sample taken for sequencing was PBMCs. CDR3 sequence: CASSATGDTYNEQFF. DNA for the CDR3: TGTGCCAGCAGCGCGACAGGGGACACCTACAATGAGCAGTTCTTC. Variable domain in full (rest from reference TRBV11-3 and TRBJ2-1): EAGVVQSPRYKIIEKKQPVAFWCNPISGHNTLYWYLQNLGQGPELLIRYENEEAVDDSQLPKDRFSAERLKGVDSTLKIQPAELGDSAVYLCASSATGDTYNEQFFGPGTRLTVL.